These 29 T cell receptor beta chains were sequenced from one sample in a study of TIL therapy for anti-PD-1-resistant metastatic lung cancer. This was the immunoSEQ v3 assay. Sequencing used immunoSEQ multiplex PCR; TCRdb keeps in-frame clones, though not all of them. The sample comprises tens of thousands of clones, roughly 78% of which are singletons, and 4% to 5.5% rests with the top ten. Time point meaning: pre-treatment sample, taken before nivolumab and TIL therapy. The specimen was blood, collected at baseline. All receptors derive from a woman aged 30 to 85 with non-small cell lung cancer.

The chain joins TRBV6-6 to TRBJ2-7; D gene unclear. Per germline, CDR1 MNHNY and CDR2 SVGAGI (reference sequence). The CDR3 consists of 14 residues. Trimming cost V 5 bases and J 2 bases, with 13 bases left between them. CDR3 sequence (DNA): TGTGCCAGCAGTCCCCCGCAGGAAGCCTACGAGCAGTACTTC. This translates into CASSPPQEAYEQYF.

This chain links TRBV25-1 with TRBJ1-4, with D hard to call. The CDR3 is 13 amino acids. Germline V gives CDR1 MGHDK, CDR2 SYGVNS. The V end was cut by 7 bases, the J end by 2 bases, with 8 bases between. Here the CDR3 reads CASTEMTNEKLFF. The CDR3, as DNA: TGTGCCAGCACGGAGATGACTAATGAAAAACTGTTTTTT.

The V and J genes are TRBV20-1 and TRBJ2-1; D remains unclear. Germline CDR1 reads DFQATT; CDR2 reads SNEGSKA (reference sequence). The CDR3 loop spans 10 amino acids. The CDR3 DNA reads TGCAGCCCACCTTCCAATGAGCAGTTCTTC. Translation gives CSPPSNEQFF.

This chain joins TRBV5-4 and TRBJ2-7, with D possibly TRBD2 on 6 matching bases. Germline V gene sequence: CDR1 SGHNT, CDR2 YYREEE (reference sequence). The CDR3 totals 14 residues. The V end was cut by 4 bases, the J end by 0 bases, with 11 bases between. CDR3 DNA: TGTGCCAGCAGCCGGCCTAGCGACTCCTACGAGCAGTACTTC. Encoded protein: CASSRPSDSYEQYF.

The rearrangement uses TRBV5-1 and TRBJ1-1, with D uncertain. Trimming left V 0 bases short and J 0 bases short, with 6 bases between. This CDR3 comprises 14 residues. The germline V gene has CDR1 SGHRS and CDR2 YFSETQ. The CDR3 loop reads CASSLATMNTEAFF. As DNA, the CDR3 is TGCGCCAGCAGCTTGGCTACCATGAACACTGAAGCTTTCTTT. Filled out from reference TRBV5-1 and TRBJ1-1, the complete variable domain reads KAGVTQTPRYLIKTRGQQVTLSCSPISGHRSVSWYQQTPGQGLQFLFEYFSETQRNKGNFPGRFSGRQFSNSRSEMNVSTLELGDSALYLCASSLATMNTEAFFGQGTRLTVV.

V usage is TRBV28 and J usage is TRBJ1-5; D not certain. This CDR3 region has 13 residues. Germline lookup yields CDR1 MDHEN and CDR2 SYDVKM. The V end was cut by 3 bases, the J end by 7 bases, with 10 bases between. The DNA for the CDR3 is TGTGCCAGCAGTTTCTGGAGATCACAGCCCCAGCATTTT. Its protein product is CASSFWRSQPQHF. The full variable domain, with the rest looked up from reference TRBV28 and TRBJ1-5, is DVKVTQSSRYLVKRTGEKVFLECVQDMDHENMFWYRQDPGLGLRLIYFSYDVKMKEKGDIPEGYSVSREKKERFSLILESASTNQTSMYLCASSFWRSQPQHFGDGTRLSIL.

In its sample, this clone was seen once. V usage is TRBV5-1 and J usage is TRBJ1-2; D not resolved. V lost 0 bases, J lost 4 bases, and 19 bases lay in between. In germline, CDR1 is SGHRS, CDR2 YFSETQ. The CDR3 spans 17 residues. The CDR3 DNA follows: TGCGCCAGCAGCTTGGTCCCATCGCAGAGTTACCTCTATGGCTACACCTTC. Residues: CASSLVPSQSYLYGYTF.

The chain combines TRBV5-4 with TRBJ2-1; D tentatively fits TRBD1 or TRBD2 (6 bases each). V was shortened by 4 bases and J by 9 bases, with 23 bases between the two germline ends. Germline CDR1 and CDR2: SGHNT and YYREEE (reference sequence). The CDR3 runs to 16 residues. CDR3 bases: TGTGCCAGCAGCGTTTCGGGGGACCCCATAGGGGGTGAGCAGTTCTTC. Translated, it gives CASSVSGDPIGGEQFF.

The chain joins TRBV11-3 to TRBJ2-1; possibly TRBD1 for D (7 bases). The CDR3 has 15 amino acids. Germline-derived CDR1 and CDR2 are SGHNT and YENEEA. Trimming took 3 bases from V and 4 from J, leaving 13 bases between them. CDR3: CASSFSQGGYNEQFF. CDR3 coding DNA: TGTGCCAGCAGCTTCTCGCAGGGGGGTTACAATGAGCAGTTCTTC. The variable domain in full, completed from reference TRBV11-3 and TRBJ2-1, reads EAGVVQSPRYKIIEKKQPVAFWCNPISGHNTLYWYLQNLGQGPELLIRYENEEAVDDSQLPKDRFSAERLKGVDSTLKIQPAELGDSAVYLCASSFSQGGYNEQFFGPGTRLTVL.

This chain connects TRBV6-5 to TRBJ1-5; a weak D match, TRBD1 (5 bases). Germline values: CDR1 MNHEY, CDR2 SVGAGI. CDR3 size: 14 residues. Trimming left V 7 bases short and J 5 bases short, with 15 bases between. DNA of the CDR3: TGTGCCAGCACCCCGGGGGGGGTGGATCAGCCCCAGCATTTT. Its protein product is CASTPGGVDQPQHF.

CDR3 amino acids: CAISQGGSNTGELFF. The CDR3 nucleotides read TGTGCCATCAGTCAGGGGGGGTCGAACACCGGGGAGCTGTTTTTT. The V and J genes are TRBV10-3 and TRBJ2-2; the D gene could be TRBD1 or TRBD2 (7 bases each). V lost 5 bases and J lost 0, with 10 bases in between. The CDR3 loop spans 15 amino acids. The V gene's germline CDR1 is ENHRY and CDR2 SYGVKD.

In DNA form, the CDR3 reads TGCGCCAGCAGCCAGGGCAGGGGGCAGGGCGAGCAGTACTTC. This sequence encodes CASSQGRGQGEQYF. The rearrangement links TRBV4-1 to TRBJ2-7; TRBD1 agrees at 8 bases. Germline V gene lookup returns CDR1 MGHRA and CDR2 YSYEKL. The V and J ends lost 3 bases and 6 bases, in that order; junction bases with no gene match: 7. This CDR3 has 14 residues.

The chain links TRBV7-8 to TRBJ2-3; maybe TRBD1 (6 bases). V was cut by 7 bases and J by 0 bases, with 17 bases left in between. This CDR3 spans 16 amino acids. Looked up from germline, CDR1 is SGHVS and CDR2 is FQNEAQ. CDR3 nucleotide sequence: TGTGCCAGCACTTTGACAGGTCTTACTAGCACAGATACGCAGTATTTT. Translation: CASTLTGLTSTDTQYF.

The CDR3 here is CASSLLFGRARNTEAFF. CDR3 DNA sequence: TGTGCCAGCAGTTTGCTTTTCGGCAGGGCGAGGAACACTGAAGCTTTCTTT. The chain is built from TRBV28 and TRBJ1-1, with D perhaps matching TRBD1 (5 bases). V gave up 3 bases and J gave up 1 base, with 18 bases separating them. CDR1 and CDR2 from the germline V gene are MDHEN and SYDVKM. The CDR3 length is 17 residues.

The chain employs TRBV27 and TRBJ2-3; 7 nucleotides align to TRBD1. The CDR3 extends over 15 amino acids. Trimming took 4 bases from V and 2 from J; bases not matched to a gene: 6. Germline V CDR1 and CDR2: MNHEY, SMNVEV (reference sequence). CDR3 bases: TGTGCCAGCAGTTCACAGGGGCTTCTCACAGATACGCAGTATTTT. It yields the protein CASSSQGLLTDTQYF.

The J gene is TRBJ2-7, the V gene TRBV7-2; D unclear. The V gene lost 5 bases and the J gene lost 6 bases, with 17 bases spanning the gap. The CDR3 extends over 14 amino acids. The germline gives CDR1 SGHTA, CDR2 FQGNSA. The CDR3: CASSRRLGLAEQYF. The CDR3 DNA sequence: TGTGCCAGCAGCAGAAGACTGGGCCTCGCCGAGCAGTACTTC.

The CDR3 DNA sequence: TGTGCCAGCAGTTTATCGTCCCCACAGGGGGTCTACGAGCAGTACTTC. Residues: CASSLSSPQGVYEQYF. The chain links TRBV27 to TRBJ2-7; 8 bases agree with TRBD1. CDR1 is MNHEY and CDR2 is SMNVEV in the germline V gene (reference sequence). J lost 3 bases, V lost 0 bases, and 7 bases had no gene match. This CDR3 has 16 residues.

V and J are TRBV27 and TRBJ1-1; D is perhaps TRBD1 (6 bases). Trimming left V 0 bases short and J 0 bases short, with 14 bases between. This CDR3 has 17 residues. CDR1 and CDR2 (germline): MNHEY, SMNVEV (reference sequence). In DNA form, the CDR3 reads TGTGCCAGCAGTTTATCGCGGGGGCGCCTCATGAACACTGAAGCTTTCTTT. It translates to CASSLSRGRLMNTEAFF.

The V call is TRBV19, the J call TRBJ1-1; D may be TRBD1 (6 bases). The CDR3 has 13 amino acids. CDR1 is LNHDA and CDR2 is SQIVND in the germline V gene (reference sequence). Trimming stripped 5 bases from V and 5 bases from J, with 12 bases between. Here the CDR3 reads CASSQQGRTEAFF. The CDR3 coding sequence is TGTGCCAGTAGTCAACAGGGAAGGACTGAAGCTTTCTTT.

This rearrangement joins TRBV11-1 to TRBJ2-7, with 7 nucleotides matching TRBD1. CDR1 and CDR2 from the germline V gene are SGHAT and FQDESV (reference sequence). V lost 4 bases to trimming and J lost 2 bases; unmatched junction nucleotides: 2. The CDR3 has 13 residues. The CDR3 DNA sequence: TGTGCCAGCAGCTATGGACAGGCCTACGAGCAGTACTTC. It encodes CASSYGQAYEQYF.

This chain connects TRBV28 to TRBJ2-1; D unresolved. CDR1 MDHEN and CDR2 SYDVKM come from the germline V gene. The CDR3 consists of 12 residues. V was trimmed by 5 bases and J by 9 bases, leaving 11 bases between them. This chain's CDR3 is CASSRQKLEQFF. The CDR3 bases are TGTGCCAGCAGTCGCCAAAAGCTTGAGCAGTTCTTC.

The V call is TRBV7-9, the J call TRBJ1-6; the D gene is possibly TRBD1 (5 bases). CDR1 is SEHNR and CDR2 is FQNEAQ in the germline V gene (reference sequence). V lost 1 base to trimming and J lost 9 bases, with 10 bases between them. The CDR3 runs to 14 residues. CDR3 nucleotides: TGTGCCAGCAGCTTAGGAGGGGATGGTTCACCCCTCCACTTT. It specifies CASSLGGDGSPLHF.

The chain joins TRBV6-1 to TRBJ1-2; the D is unclear. This CDR3 is built from 13 residues. The V gene lost 6 bases and the J gene lost 8 bases, with 16 bases spanning the gap. Germline loops: CDR1 MNHNS, CDR2 SASEGT. In nucleotides, the CDR3 is TGTGCCAGCAGCGACACCGGGCCTTGGGGCTACACCTTC. It yields the protein CASSDTGPWGYTF.

In this sample, this clone turned up a few times. The V and J genes are TRBV5-1 and TRBJ2-3; D not certain. The CDR3 runs to 11 residues. V lost 0 bases, J lost 5 bases, and 1 base lay in between. Looked up from germline, CDR1 is SGHRS and CDR2 is YFSETQ. The CDR3 loop is CASSLEDTQYF. CDR3 sequence (DNA): TGCGCCAGCAGCTTGGAAGATACGCAGTATTTT. The full variable domain, with the rest looked up from reference TRBV5-1 and TRBJ2-3, is KAGVTQTPRYLIKTRGQQVTLSCSPISGHRSVSWYQQTPGQGLQFLFEYFSETQRNKGNFPGRFSGRQFSNSRSEMNVSTLELGDSALYLCASSLEDTQYFGPGTRLTVL.

The chain uses TRBV9 and TRBJ2-3; D is unclear. The CDR3 runs to 14 residues. V was cut by 1 base and J by 2 bases, with 8 bases left in between. Germline V gene lookup returns CDR1 SGDLS and CDR2 YYNGEE. The chain's CDR3 is CASSVRDSTDTQYF. Here the CDR3 DNA reads TGTGCCAGCAGCGTAAGAGACTCCACAGATACGCAGTATTTT.

This sequence joins TRBV28 and TRBJ1-5; D remains unclear. Per the germline V gene, CDR1 is MDHEN and CDR2 is SYDVKM. CDR3 length: 15 residues. V was pared by 1 base and J by 7 bases, with 14 bases between. The CDR3 DNA is TGTGCCAGCAGTTTATTAGGGAGGGTGAGGCAGCCCCAGCATTTT. Residues: CASSLLGRVRQPQHF.

This chain links TRBV6-6 with TRBJ1-1; weak D call: TRBD1 (5 bases). CDR3 length: 15 residues. CDR1 MNHNY and CDR2 SVGAGI come from the germline V gene (reference sequence). V shed 5 bases and J shed 0 bases, with 13 bases lying between them. CDR3 nucleotide sequence: TGTGCCAGCAGTCCACAGGACAACCTGAACACTGAAGCTTTCTTT. It specifies CASSPQDNLNTEAFF.

This clone occurred a few times. The chain has TRBV29-1 and TRBJ2-1, with 9 positions matching TRBD2. This CDR3 spans 14 amino acids. V was pared by 3 bases and J by 8 bases, with 8 bases of the junction left unmatched. The germline CDR1 and CDR2 sequences are SQVTM and ANQGSEA. This chain's CDR3 is CSVDGREGLDEQFF. The DNA of the CDR3 is TGCAGCGTTGACGGGCGGGAGGGCCTCGATGAGCAGTTCTTC.

The genes are TRBV6-1 and TRBJ2-2; tentative D call: TRBD1 (6 bases). The CDR3 runs 16 residues. Trimming removed 3 bases from V and 1 base from J, with 12 bases in between. From germline, CDR1 is MNHNS and CDR2 SASEGT. CDR3 sequence (DNA): TGTGCCAGCAGTGACTACAGGGTGGTGAACACCGGGGAGCTGTTTTTT. Translating it yields CASSDYRVVNTGELFF.